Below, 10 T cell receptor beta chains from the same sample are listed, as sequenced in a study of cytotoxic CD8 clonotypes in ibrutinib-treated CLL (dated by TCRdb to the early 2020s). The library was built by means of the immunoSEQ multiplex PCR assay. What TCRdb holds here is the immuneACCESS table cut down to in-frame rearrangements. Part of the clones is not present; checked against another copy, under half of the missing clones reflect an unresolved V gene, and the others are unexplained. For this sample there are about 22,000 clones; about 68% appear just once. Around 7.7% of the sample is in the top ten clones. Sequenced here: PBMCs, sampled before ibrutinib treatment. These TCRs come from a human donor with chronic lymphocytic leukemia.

CDR3 DNA: TGTGCCAGTAGTATGGGGGCAGGGTCCTCCAATCAGCCCCAGCATTTT. Its protein is CASSMGAGSSNQPQHF. This rearrangement joins TRBV19 to TRBJ1-5, with D perhaps TRBD1 (6 bases). Germline CDR1 and CDR2: LNHDA and SQIVND (reference sequence). V lost 3 bases, J lost 3 bases, and 15 bases lay in between. The CDR3 runs 16 residues.

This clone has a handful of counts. The chain's CDR3 is CASSSWTINQPQHF. In nucleotides, the CDR3 is TGTGCCAGCAGTTCATGGACAATCAATCAGCCCCAGCATTTT. The chain joins TRBV27 to TRBJ1-5; the D gene is possibly TRBD1 (5 bases). The ends were cut back, 4 bases at V and 3 bases at J, with 10 bases in the middle. The germline V gene encodes CDR1 MNHEY and CDR2 SMNVEV (reference sequence). The CDR3 spans 14 residues.

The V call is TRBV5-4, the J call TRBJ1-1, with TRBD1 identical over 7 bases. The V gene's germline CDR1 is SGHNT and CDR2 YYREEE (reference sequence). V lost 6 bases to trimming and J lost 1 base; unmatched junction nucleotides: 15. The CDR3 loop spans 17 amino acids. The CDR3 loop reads CASTRGGGGVRNTEAFF. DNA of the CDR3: TGTGCCAGCACCCGGGGAGGGGGCGGGGTCCGGAACACTGAAGCTTTCTTT.

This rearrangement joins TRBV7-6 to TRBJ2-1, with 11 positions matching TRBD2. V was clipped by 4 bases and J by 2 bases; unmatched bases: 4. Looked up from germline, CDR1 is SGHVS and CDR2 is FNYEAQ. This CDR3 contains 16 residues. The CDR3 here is CASSSTSGAAYNEQFF. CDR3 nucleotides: TGTGCCAGCAGCTCGACTAGCGGGGCCGCCTACAATGAGCAGTTCTTC.

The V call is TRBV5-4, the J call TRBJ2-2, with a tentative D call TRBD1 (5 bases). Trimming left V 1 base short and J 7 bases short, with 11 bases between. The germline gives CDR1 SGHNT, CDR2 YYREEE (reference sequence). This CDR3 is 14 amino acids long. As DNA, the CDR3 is TGTGCCAGCAGCTTGACCAGGGCCGGCGGGGAGCTGTTTTTT. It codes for CASSLTRAGGELFF.

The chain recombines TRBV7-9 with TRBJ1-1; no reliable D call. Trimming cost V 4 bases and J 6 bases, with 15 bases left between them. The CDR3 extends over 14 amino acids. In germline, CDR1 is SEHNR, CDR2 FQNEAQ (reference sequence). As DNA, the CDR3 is TGTGCCAGCAGCTCCGCCTTGTCCGTTGCTGAAGCTTTCTTT. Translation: CASSSALSVAEAFF.

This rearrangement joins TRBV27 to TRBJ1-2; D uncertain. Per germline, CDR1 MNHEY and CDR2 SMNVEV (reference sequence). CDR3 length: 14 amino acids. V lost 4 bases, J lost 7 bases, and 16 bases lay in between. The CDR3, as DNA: TGTGCCAGCAGTTCCCTGCGGGGAAAGACTGGCTACACCTTC. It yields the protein CASSSLRGKTGYTF.

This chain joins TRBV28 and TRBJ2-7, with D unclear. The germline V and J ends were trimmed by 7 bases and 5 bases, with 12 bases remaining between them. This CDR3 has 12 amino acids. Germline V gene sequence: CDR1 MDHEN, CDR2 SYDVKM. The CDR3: CASTSRRDEQYF. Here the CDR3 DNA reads TGTGCCAGCACCTCCCGCCGAGACGAGCAGTACTTC.

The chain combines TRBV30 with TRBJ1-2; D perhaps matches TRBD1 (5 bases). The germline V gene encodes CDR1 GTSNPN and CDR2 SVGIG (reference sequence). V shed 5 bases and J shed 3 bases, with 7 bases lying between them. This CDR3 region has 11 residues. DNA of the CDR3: TGTGCCTGGGGGGGATACTATGGCTACACCTTC. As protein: CAWGGYYGYTF.

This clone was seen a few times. Here the CDR3 reads CAWSVSGGPMDSLHF. CDR3 DNA: TGTGCCTGGAGTGTTTCTGGGGGCCCGATGGATTCCCTCCACTTT. The chain carries TRBV30 and TRBJ1-6; possible D gene TRBD1, 6 bases. The ends were cut back, 0 bases at V and 14 bases at J, with 20 bases in the middle. The germline CDR1 and CDR2 sequences are GTSNPN and SVGIG (reference sequence). This CDR3 spans 15 amino acids.